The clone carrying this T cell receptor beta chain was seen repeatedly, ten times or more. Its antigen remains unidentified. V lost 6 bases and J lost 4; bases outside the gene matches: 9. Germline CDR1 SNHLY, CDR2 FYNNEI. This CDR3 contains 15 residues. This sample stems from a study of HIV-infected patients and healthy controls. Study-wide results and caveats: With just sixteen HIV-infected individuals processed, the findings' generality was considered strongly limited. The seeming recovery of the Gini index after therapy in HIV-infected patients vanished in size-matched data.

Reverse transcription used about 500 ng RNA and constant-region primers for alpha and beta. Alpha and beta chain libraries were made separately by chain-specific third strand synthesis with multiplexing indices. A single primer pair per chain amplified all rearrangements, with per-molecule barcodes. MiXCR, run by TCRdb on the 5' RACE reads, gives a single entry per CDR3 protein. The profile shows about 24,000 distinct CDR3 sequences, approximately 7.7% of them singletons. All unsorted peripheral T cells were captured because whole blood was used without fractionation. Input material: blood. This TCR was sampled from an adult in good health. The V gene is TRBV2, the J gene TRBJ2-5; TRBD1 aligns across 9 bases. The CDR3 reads CASSRQGDFAETQYF. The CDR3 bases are TGTGCCAGCAGCAGACAGGGGGATTTTGCAGAGACCCAGTACTTC.